This T cell receptor beta chain was sequenced for a study of T cell repertoires in cytomegalovirus infection. Overall study: An indication of both CMV infection and matching HLA type came from public TCR beta signatures. Study-level points and caveats: HLA-C-restricted CMV-specific TCR beta clonotypes were dominant in the ex vivo response.

J lost 4 bases, V lost 7 bases, and 8 bases had no gene match. Germline CDR1 and CDR2: SNHLY and FYNNEI. The CDR3 is 15 residues long. TCRdb re-called the reads with MiXCR, one entry per CDR3 protein. Of some 450,000 distinct CDR3 sequences listed, roughly 30% were seen once; the top ten hold roughly an eighth. This clonotype was seen only a few times. Its antigen is as yet unknown. This TCR derives from a human donor in good health (CMV status not recorded). Some clones in this sample may be carry-over from other donors' samples. Source material: PBMCs. The chain employs TRBV2 and TRBJ1-5, with 9 bases lining up with TRBD1. CDR3 residues: CASMAGTGQNQPQHF. CDR3 nucleotides: TGTGCCAGCATGGCCGGGACAGGGCAAAATCAGCCCCAGCATTTT.